One and the same sample provided the 14 T cell receptor beta chains below, sequenced in a study of response to subunit inactivated influenza vaccine. MiXCR, applied by TCRdb to the RT-PCR reads, yields one record per CDR3 protein. This table holds hundreds of thousands of distinct CDR3 sequences, 25% found once. The sequenced sample was CD4+ T cells sorted from PBMCs, obtained 5 to 6 days after vaccination. The receptors were sampled from a man aged 50 to 59 who received an inactivated influenza vaccine.

This clonotype has more than one count but fewer than ten. The CDR3 here is CASSPTDSRYNEQFF. As DNA, the CDR3 is TGTGCCAGCAGCCCCACAGATTCCCGCTACAATGAGCAGTTCTTC. V and J are TRBV7-2 and TRBJ2-1; D uncertain. V lost 5 bases and J lost 3, with 14 bases in between. Germline-derived CDR1 and CDR2 are SGHTA and FQGNSA. There are 15 residues in the CDR3.

V is TRBV20-1 and J is TRBJ2-7; 10 bases line up with TRBD2. In germline, CDR1 is DFQATT, CDR2 SNEGSKA (reference sequence). CDR3 length: 16 residues. The J segment lost 3 bases and the V segment lost 5 bases, leaving 13 bases of the junction unmatched. CDR3 sequence reads: CSADSKLAGKFYEQYF. Written as DNA, the CDR3 is TGCAGTGCTGACTCTAAACTAGCGGGAAAATTCTACGAGCAGTACTTC.

This clonotype came up a few times. The V gene is TRBV29-1, the J gene TRBJ1-1; D is unclear. This CDR3 is built from 11 residues. The germline V and J ends were trimmed by 4 bases and 8 bases, with 11 bases remaining between them. The germline V gene encodes CDR1 SQVTM and CDR2 ANQGSEA. For the CDR3, the DNA is TGCAGCGTTGCGACCCGGCCAGAAGCTTTCTTT. This translates into CSVATRPEAFF.

With respect to this clonotype: Without the conserved terminal phenylalanine or tryptophan, this CDR3 likely stems from a read error. This chain links TRBV10-3 with TRBJ2-5; 12 bases map to TRBD2. The CDR3 contains 15 residues. Trimming removed 5 bases from V and 2 bases from J; junction bases left unmatched: 3. Germline values: CDR1 ENHRY, CDR2 SYGVKD. CDR3 amino acids: CAISRTSGDQETQYI. The CDR3 DNA follows: TGTGCCATCAGTCGGACTAGCGGGGATCAAGAGACCCAGTACATC.

This chain connects TRBV6-1 to TRBJ2-7; TRBD2 agrees at 7 bases. The CDR3 covers 13 residues. Germline CDR1 and CDR2: MNHNS and SASEGT. The trim removed 3 bases at V and 6 bases at J, leaving 5 bases unmatched. The CDR3 protein is CASSELWGGEQYF. The CDR3 DNA sequence: TGTGCCAGCAGTGAGCTATGGGGGGGCGAGCAGTACTTC.

The CDR3 DNA sequence: TGTGCCAGCAGCTTAGCTAGCAATGAGCAGTTCTTC. Its translation: CASSLASNEQFF. The gene calls are TRBV7-9 and TRBJ2-1; the D is unclear. The V end was cut by 0 bases, the J end by 6 bases, with 3 bases between. The germline CDR1 and CDR2 sequences are SEHNR and FQNEAQ (reference sequence). The CDR3 runs 12 residues.

This clonotype was observed a few times. This chain connects TRBV9 to TRBJ2-5, with D hard to call. Germline V gene lookup returns CDR1 SGDLS and CDR2 YYNGEE. With 0 bases removed from V and 0 bases from J, the gap between germline ends came to 12 bases. The CDR3 is 16 amino acids. The DNA of the CDR3 is TGTGCCAGCAGCGTAGGGACCCGAAAGTACCAAGAGACCCAGTACTTC. This gives the protein CASSVGTRKYQETQYF.

This clonotype was observed at least ten times. The germline gene is not matched at one end of the junction; a read error may be the cause. The chain uses TRBV7-9 and TRBJ1-2, with D unclear. The germline gives CDR1 SEHNR, CDR2 FQNEAQ (reference sequence). The CDR3 sequence is 13 residues long. CDR3 bases: TGCGCCAGCAGCTTGGAAGGGAACTATGGCTACACCTTC. Protein: CASSLEGNYGYTF.

This clonotype was counted a few times. The chain combines TRBV20-1 with TRBJ1-2; the match to TRBD1 covers 10 bases. Trimming at V came to 6 bases and at J to 2 bases, leaving 3 bases not matched to a gene. CDR3 length: 13 residues. Germline-derived CDR1 and CDR2 are DFQATT and SNEGSKA (reference sequence). DNA of the CDR3: TGCAGTGCGACGGACAGGGGGAACTATGGCTACACCTTC. It is translated as CSATDRGNYGYTF.

J is TRBJ2-7 and V is TRBV6-2 or TRBV6-3; unclear D gene. The CDR3 covers 15 residues. The V gene lost 6 bases and the J gene lost 2 bases, with 17 bases spanning the gap. Per germline, CDR1 MNHEY and CDR2 SVGEGT. DNA of the CDR3: TGTGCCAGCAGGAAGATTGGCGTAGGACCCTACGAGCAGTACTTC. Translated: CASRKIGVGPYEQYF.

The J gene is TRBJ2-4, the V gene TRBV2; unclear D gene. The CDR3 length is 12 residues. The V gene's germline CDR1 is SNHLY and CDR2 FYNNEI. The V end lost 9 bases, the J end lost 10 bases, and 16 bases lay between the germline ends. The CDR3 loop is CARKQNGNIQYF. The CDR3 region has the DNA TGTGCCAGAAAACAGAATGGAAATATTCAGTACTTC.

V and J are TRBV6-1 and TRBJ2-1, with D maybe TRBD2 (6 bases). Germline CDR1 reads MNHNS; CDR2 reads SASEGT. V lost 6 bases and J 4 bases, leaving 16 bases between the germline ends. The CDR3 loop spans 15 amino acids. In nucleotides, the CDR3 is TGTGCCAGCAGCCCAGAGGTAGCGGTTTACAATGAGCAGTTCTTC. This gives the protein CASSPEVAVYNEQFF.

This clonotype is labeled as medium-sized (0.01 to 0.1%). The chain is built from TRBV12-3 or TRBV12-4 and TRBJ2-1; D is undetermined. V was trimmed by 7 bases and J by 6 bases, leaving 10 bases between them. The CDR3 extends over 12 amino acids. The DNA for the CDR3 is TGTGCCAGCATGCACCCCCCCAATGAGCAGTTCTTC. This encodes CASMHPPNEQFF.

This clonotype was picked up a small number of times. J is TRBJ2-1 and V is TRBV12-3 or TRBV12-4; TRBD2 matches 7 bases. This CDR3 region has 17 residues. The ends lost 5 bases at V and 3 bases at J; junction bases unmatched: 13. CDR3 in amino acids: CASSLGRVAGNYNEQFF. The CDR3 nucleotides are TGTGCCAGCAGTCTTGGGAGGGTAGCGGGTAACTACAATGAGCAGTTCTTC.